Below, 8 T cell receptor beta chains from the same sample are listed, as sequenced in a study of CD8+ T cells in alopecia areata. Sequencing relied on a cDNA template that was reverse transcribed from extracted RNA. Generated by immunoSEQ multiplex PCR, the TCRdb table keeps only in-frame clones and is missing some. The data contain 170,000 or so clones, around 58% of them singletons. Treatment noted: oral pan-JAK inhibitor, 5-10 mg twice daily. The starting material was CD8+ T cells sorted from blood, obtained at week 24, from a patient treated with tofacitinib. These receptors were collected from a human donor with alopecia areata.

This clone occurred a few times. The J gene is TRBJ2-2, the V gene TRBV6-1; the D gene could be TRBD1 or TRBD2 (5 bases each). Germline CDR1 and CDR2: MNHNS and SASEGT. V lost 10 bases to trimming and J lost 6 bases, with 9 bases between them. The CDR3 runs 11 residues. In DNA form, the CDR3 reads TGTGCCATGAGGGGTGCCGGGGAGCTGTTTTTT. It translates to CAMRGAGELFF.

This chain links TRBV30 with TRBJ2-7, with TRBD2 matching 8 bases. V lost 4 bases and J lost 4; bases outside the gene matches: 6. The CDR3 consists of 13 residues. Germline-derived CDR1 and CDR2 are GTSNPN and SVGIG (reference sequence). The CDR3 DNA sequence: TGTGCCTGGAACCGGGGGGGCCTTTACGAGCAGTACTTC. Residues: CAWNRGGLYEQYF.

This rearrangement joins TRBV2 to TRBJ2-3, with TRBD1 matching over 8 bases. The ends lost 1 base at V and 0 bases at J; junction bases unmatched: 3. The CDR3 has 16 amino acids. Germline CDR1 SNHLY, CDR2 FYNNEI. In DNA form, the CDR3 reads TGTGCCAGCAGTGAAGGCCGGGACAGGAGCACAGATACGCAGTATTTT. Residues: CASSEGRDRSTDTQYF.

The J gene is TRBJ2-7, the V gene TRBV19; possible D gene TRBD1, 5 bases. Deletions cut 6 bases from V and 4 bases from J, with 16 bases between. The CDR3 loop spans 14 amino acids. The germline V gene has CDR1 LNHDA and CDR2 SQIVND (reference sequence). Here the CDR3 DNA reads TGTGCCAGTAGCGATGAGGCAGGGCGATACGAGCAGTACTTC. This codes for CASSDEAGRYEQYF.

The J gene is TRBJ2-1, the V gene TRBV30; 12 positions match TRBD2. V lost 4 bases, J lost 1 base, and 8 bases stayed unmatched. Germline assignment: CDR1 GTSNPN and CDR2 SVGIG (reference sequence). The CDR3 is made up of 17 amino acids. CDR3 sequence reads: CAWTGLTSGGSYNEQFF. The CDR3, as DNA: TGTGCCTGGACGGGGTTGACTAGCGGGGGTTCCTACAATGAGCAGTTCTTC. Complete variable domain (other parts from reference TRBV30 and TRBJ2-1): SQTIHQWPATLVQPVGSPLSLECTVEGTSNPNLYWYRQAAGRGLQLLFYSVGIGQISSEVPQNLSASRPQDRQFILSSKKLLLSDSGFYLCAWTGLTSGGSYNEQFFGPGTRLTVL.

In this sample, this clone turned up a few times. V and J are TRBV4-1 and TRBJ1-1; weak D call: TRBD1 (6 bases). V lost 0 bases, J lost 0 bases, and 11 bases lay in between. The CDR3 contains 16 residues. Germline CDR1 MGHRA, CDR2 YSYEKL. CDR3 protein: CASSQDQDRVNTEAFF. The DNA for the CDR3 is TGCGCCAGCAGCCAAGACCAGGACAGAGTGAACACTGAAGCTTTCTTT.

This rearrangement joins TRBV6-5 to TRBJ1-1; TRBD1 is a possible D gene (5 bases). Trimming left V 6 bases short and J 8 bases short, with 19 bases between. Germline values: CDR1 MNHEY, CDR2 SVGAGI. The length of the CDR3 is 14 residues. In DNA, the CDR3 is TGTGCCAGCAGGTCACGGGGCAGGGTTTCCGAAGCTTTCTTT. Amino acid sequence: CASRSRGRVSEAFF.

This clone was seen only a few times. CDR3 sequence (DNA): TGTGCCAGCAGTGAATTGAACACCGGGGAGCTGTTTTTT. Its protein is CASSELNTGELFF. The chain is built from TRBV25-1 and TRBJ2-2; D remains ambiguous. With 1 base removed from V and 1 base from J, the gap between germline ends came to 1 base. Germline CDR1 reads MGHDK; CDR2 reads SYGVNS. CDR3 length equals 13 residues.